This entry lists 32 T cell receptor beta chains sequenced from one sample in a study of beta chain features in type 1 diabetes (dated by TCRdb to the late 2010s). Library preparation employed the immunoSEQ multiplex PCR assay. All of the isolated RNA was reverse transcribed with the High Capacity cDNA Reverse Transcription Kit, so expressed TCRB transcripts were sequenced. TCRdb took this table from immuneACCESS and kept in-frame rearrangements with V and J called. Such tables lack part of the clones; where checked against another copy, unresolved V genes explain under half of the gap, and the rest is unexplained. This sample holds 150,000 to 200,000 clones; 63% were observed only once. The ten top clones hold roughly 0.095% of the sample. Study-level results and caveats: Type 1 diabetes patients showed a moderate but significant shortening of TCRB CDR3 length in all four CD4+ subsets.

These receptors' targets are unknown. The sequencing sample was made of naive CD4+ T cells from blood. The cell subset or site label here, explained by the study, means: true naive CD4+ T cells. These receptor sequences come from a man aged 30-40 years with type 1 diabetes.

The chain uses TRBV7-2 and TRBJ2-1; possibly TRBD1 for D (5 bases). The germline gives CDR1 SGHTA, CDR2 FQGNSA. V gave up 2 bases and J gave up 3 bases, with 11 bases separating them. The CDR3 is 15 amino acids. CDR3 in DNA: TGTGCCAGCAGCTTATGGGCAGGGAACTACAATGAGCAGTTCTTC. It encodes CASSLWAGNYNEQFF.

This chain joins TRBV5-1 and TRBJ2-3; D is unclear. Between the trimmed V and J ends, which lost 1 base and 0 bases, there was a span of 6 bases. Germline CDR1 reads SGHRS; CDR2 reads YFSETQ. This CDR3 has 14 amino acids. The CDR3: CASSLQDSTDTQYF. CDR3 coding DNA: TGCGCCAGCAGCTTGCAGGACAGCACAGATACGCAGTATTTT. The complete variable domain, with remaining parts taken from reference TRBV5-1 and TRBJ2-3, reads KAGVTQTPRYLIKTRGQQVTLSCSPISGHRSVSWYQQTPGQGLQFLFEYFSETQRNKGNFPGRFSGRQFSNSRSEMNVSTLELGDSALYLCASSLQDSTDTQYFGPGTRLTVL.

V usage is TRBV10-3 and J usage is TRBJ2-3, with D possibly called TRBD1 or TRBD2 (6 bases each). Germline CDR1 reads ENHRY; CDR2 reads SYGVKD. The CDR3 has 12 residues. With 10 bases removed from V and 2 bases from J, the gap between germline ends came to 10 bases. Written as DNA, the CDR3 is TGTGCCAACGGGGGCTCCACAGATACGCAGTATTTT. It encodes CANGGSTDTQYF.

The chain carries TRBV15 and TRBJ2-3; 8 nucleotides agree with TRBD2. The V segment lost 0 bases and the J segment 3 bases; nucleotides outside the gene matches: 5. Germline V gene data show CDR1 as LNHNV and CDR2 as YYDKDF (reference sequence). CDR3 length: 16 amino acids. The CDR3 loop is CATSRELAVETDTQYF. CDR3 DNA: TGTGCCACCAGCAGAGAACTAGCGGTGGAAACAGATACGCAGTATTTT. The whole variable domain, remainder taken from reference TRBV15 and TRBJ2-3, is DAMVIQNPRYQVTQFGKPVTLSCSQTLNHNVMYWYQQKSSQAPKLLFHYYDKDFNNEADTPDNFQSRRPNTSFCFLDIRSPGLGDTAMYLCATSRELAVETDTQYFGPGTRLTVL.

This clone came up a few times. The chain recombines TRBV29-1 with TRBJ2-3, with D possibly being TRBD1 (6 bases). This CDR3 has 14 amino acids. Deletions cut 8 bases from V and 0 bases from J, with 15 bases between. Germline-derived CDR1 and CDR2 are SQVTM and ANQGSEA. The CDR3 protein is CSHPGHLSTDTQYF. The CDR3 region has the DNA TGCAGCCACCCGGGACACCTTAGCACAGATACGCAGTATTTT.

The CDR3, as DNA: TGTGCCAGCAGATTAAGGGCAGGGACAGCGGAAAAACTGTTTTTT. This sequence encodes CASRLRAGTAEKLFF. V usage is TRBV27 and J usage is TRBJ1-4; 7 nucleotides align to TRBD1. Germline V gene sequence: CDR1 MNHEY, CDR2 SMNVEV (reference sequence). The CDR3 contains 15 residues. Trimming took 6 bases from V and 8 from J; bases not matched to a gene: 12.

The chain recombines TRBV7-2 with TRBJ1-6, with 10 nucleotides matching TRBD1. This CDR3 contains 14 residues. V lost 4 bases, J lost 8 bases, and 2 bases stayed unmatched. Germline V CDR1 and CDR2: SGHTA, FQGNSA. CDR3 loop: CASSSGTGDSPLHF. The DNA for the CDR3 is TGTGCCAGCAGCTCCGGGACAGGGGATTCACCCCTCCACTTT.

V usage is TRBV5-6 and J usage is TRBJ1-5; D is possibly TRBD1 (5 bases). The CDR3 loop spans 14 amino acids. The V gene's germline CDR1 is SGHDT and CDR2 YYEEEE. V lost 1 base and J lost 7, with 12 bases in between. CDR3 region: CASSLIGASQPQHF. In nucleotides, the CDR3 is TGTGCCAGCAGCTTGATCGGGGCGAGCCAGCCCCAGCATTTT. Filled out from reference TRBV5-6 and TRBJ1-5, the complete variable domain reads DAGVTQSPTHLIKTRGQQVTLRCSPKSGHDTVSWYQQALGQGPQFIFQYYEEEERQRGNFPDRFSGHQFPNYSSELNVNALLLGDSALYLCASSLIGASQPQHFGDGTRLSIL.

This CDR3 reads CASSRLHASYEQYF. In nucleotides, the CDR3 is TGTGCCAGCAGCCGCTTACATGCCTCCTACGAGCAGTACTTC. The chain is built from TRBV7-2 and TRBJ2-7; D call uncertain. The CDR3 is made up of 14 amino acids. The V and J ends lost 5 bases and 0 bases respectively, with 11 bases between them. In germline, CDR1 is SGHTA, CDR2 FQGNSA.

The J gene is TRBJ2-3, the V gene TRBV18; D uncertain. The V gene lost 1 base and the J gene lost 1 base, with 6 bases spanning the gap. CDR3 length equals 14 residues. CDR1 is KGHSH, CDR2 LQKENI, per germline. The CDR3 loop is CASSPLAGTDTQYF. The DNA for the CDR3 is TGTGCCAGCTCACCACTCGCTGGCACAGATACGCAGTATTTT. Full variable domain (rest looked up from reference TRBV18 and TRBJ2-3): NAGVMQNPRHLVRRRGQEARLRCSPMKGHSHVYWYRQLPEEGLKFMVYLQKENIIDESGMPKERFSAEFPKEGPSILRIQQVVRGDSAAYFCASSPLAGTDTQYFGPGTRLTVL.

This clone was picked up one time. This chain uses TRBV2 with TRBJ2-1; 12 positions match TRBD2. Germline-derived CDR1 and CDR2 are SNHLY and FYNNEI. Germline trimming cut 1 base from V and 8 bases from J; bases unmatched to any gene: 3. The CDR3 spans 15 residues. CDR3 sequence: CASSEGTSGIHEQFF. In DNA, the CDR3 is TGTGCCAGCAGTGAAGGGACTAGCGGGATCCATGAGCAGTTCTTC. The full variable domain, its missing parts supplied by reference TRBV2 and TRBJ2-1, is EPEVTQTPSHQVTQMGQEVILRCVPISNHLYFYWYRQILGQKVEFLVSFYNNEISEKSEIFDDQFSVERPDGSNFTLKIRSTKLEDSAMYFCASSEGTSGIHEQFFGPGTRLTVL.

The rearrangement links TRBV30 to TRBJ2-1; maybe TRBD1 (5 bases). CDR1 and CDR2 from the germline V gene are GTSNPN and SVGIG (reference sequence). This CDR3 comprises 14 residues. V was cut by 2 bases and J by 4 bases, with 12 bases left in between. CDR3 loop: CAWSSGLVYNEQFF. CDR3 bases: TGTGCCTGGAGTTCAGGGTTGGTTTACAATGAGCAGTTCTTC.

The rearrangement links TRBV4-3 to TRBJ2-4, with D perhaps TRBD2 (5 bases). The CDR3 is 15 residues long. V was cut by 0 bases and J by 8 bases, with 14 bases left in between. CDR1 and CDR2 (germline): LGHNA, YSLEER. The CDR3 protein is CASSQDSGTAHIQYF. The CDR3 nucleotides read TGCGCCAGCAGCCAAGATTCGGGAACAGCTCACATTCAGTACTTC.

This chain links TRBV4-3 with TRBJ2-1, with 8 positions matching TRBD1. With 3 bases clipped from V and 3 bases from J, the junction kept 4 bases outside the gene matches. The germline V gene has CDR1 LGHNA and CDR2 YSLEER. The CDR3 contains 15 residues. In nucleotides, the CDR3 is TGCGCCAGCAGCCATGTGACAGGGGTCTACAATGAGCAGTTCTTC. Protein product: CASSHVTGVYNEQFF.

The chain is built from TRBV9 and TRBJ1-1; possibly TRBD1 for D (6 bases). The CDR3 length is 14 residues. V dropped 0 bases and J dropped 1 base, with 7 bases sitting between them. CDR1 is SGDLS, CDR2 YYNGEE, per germline. The CDR3 protein is CASSVVGQNTEAFF. The DNA for the CDR3 is TGTGCCAGCAGCGTAGTGGGACAGAACACTGAAGCTTTCTTT. Complete variable domain (other parts from reference TRBV9 and TRBJ1-1): DSGVTQTPKHLITATGQRVTLRCSPRSGDLSVYWYQQSLDQGLQFLIQYYNGEERAKGNILERFSAQQFPDLHSELNLSSLELGDSALYFCASSVVGQNTEAFFGQGTRLTVV.

The chain is built from TRBV11-2 and TRBJ1-1; unclear D gene. V was cut by 2 bases and J by 1 base, with 5 bases left in between. The germline CDR1 and CDR2 sequences are SGHAT and FQNNGV. The CDR3 loop spans 13 amino acids. The CDR3 here is CASSLHSNTEAFF. CDR3 nucleotide sequence: TGTGCCAGCAGCTTACACTCGAACACTGAAGCTTTCTTT.

The V and J genes are TRBV5-1 and TRBJ2-5, with 14 positions matching TRBD2. J was trimmed by 1 base and V by 0 bases; bases with no gene match: 2. The length of the CDR3 is 17 residues. Germline CDR1 and CDR2: SGHRS and YFSETQ. The chain's CDR3 is CASSLAGLAGGQETQYF. The CDR3 DNA reads as TGCGCCAGCAGCTTGGCCGGACTAGCGGGGGGCCAAGAGACCCAGTACTTC.

The chain uses TRBV9 and TRBJ2-2; tentatively, D is TRBD2 (6 bases). Per the germline V gene, CDR1 is SGDLS and CDR2 is YYNGEE. This CDR3 spans 16 amino acids. V lost 0 bases and J 5 bases, leaving 14 bases between the germline ends. The CDR3 DNA follows: TGTGCCAGCAGCGTAGGTGTGGGAGGAGAGACCGGGGAGCTGTTTTTT. Translation gives CASSVGVGGETGELFF.

This chain joins TRBV30 and TRBJ2-1; D remains unclear. V lost 2 bases, J lost 0 bases, and 14 bases lay in between. The germline V gene encodes CDR1 GTSNPN and CDR2 SVGIG (reference sequence). The CDR3 is 16 amino acids. As DNA, the CDR3 is TGTGCCTGGAGTTCCGGGCTCACCTTCTCCTACAATGAGCAGTTCTTC. This encodes CAWSSGLTFSYNEQFF.

The chain couples TRBV7-9 to TRBJ2-3; no clear D gene. There are 15 residues in the CDR3. V lost 3 bases and J 1 base, leaving 11 bases between the germline ends. Germline V gene sequence: CDR1 SEHNR, CDR2 FQNEAQ (reference sequence). The CDR3 nucleotides are TGTGCCAGCAGCTTCGGAGTCCTTGGCACAGATACGCAGTATTTT. Protein: CASSFGVLGTDTQYF.

The genes are TRBV7-9 and TRBJ1-1; D gene ambiguous. Trimming took off 5 bases at V and 3 bases at J, with 16 bases between the two ends. This CDR3 has 15 residues. Per germline, CDR1 SEHNR and CDR2 FQNEAQ (reference sequence). The CDR3 DNA sequence: TGTGCCAGCAGCGGTCCGGGAGGGAGCGACACTGAAGCTTTCTTT. It is translated as CASSGPGGSDTEAFF.

J is TRBJ2-6 and V is TRBV13; D may be TRBD1 or TRBD2 (5 bases each). Germline V gene lookup returns CDR1 PRHDT and CDR2 FYEKMQ (reference sequence). The CDR3 spans 18 residues. V dropped 1 base and J dropped 2 bases, with 15 bases sitting between them. CDR3 DNA: TGTGCCAGCAGCTTAGTATTTGACCGGGGCACTGGGGCCAACGTCCTGACTTTC. It encodes CASSLVFDRGTGANVLTF.

This clone was seen only a few times. CDR3 sequence: CASSLDPTGIDNSPLHF. For the CDR3, the DNA is TGTGCCAGCAGCTTAGACCCGACAGGGATTGATAATTCACCCCTCCACTTT. The genes are TRBV13 and TRBJ1-6; 7 positions match TRBD1. Unmatched junction bases numbered 8, after V lost 1 base and J lost 5 bases. Germline V lookup: CDR1 PRHDT, CDR2 FYEKMQ (reference sequence). The CDR3 extends over 17 amino acids.

The chain uses TRBV2 and TRBJ2-1; no definite D call. Germline assignment: CDR1 SNHLY and CDR2 FYNNEI. Trimming cost V 0 bases and J 6 bases, with 6 bases left between them. This CDR3 spans 13 amino acids. CDR3 residues: CASSEAPFNEQFF. Written as DNA, the CDR3 is TGTGCCAGCAGTGAAGCTCCCTTCAATGAGCAGTTCTTC.

The V gene is TRBV7-2, the J gene TRBJ1-5; D uncertain. This CDR3 comprises 15 residues. The V end was cut by 0 bases, the J end by 5 bases, with 11 bases between. Per germline, CDR1 SGHTA and CDR2 FQGNSA. CDR3 in DNA: TGTGCCAGCAGCTTAGCTTTTGGCGCTTATCAGCCCCAGCATTTT. Encoded protein: CASSLAFGAYQPQHF.

The V call is TRBV30, the J call TRBJ1-1; D remains unclear. V was pared by 3 bases and J by 5 bases, with 7 bases between. CDR1 and CDR2 (germline): GTSNPN, SVGIG (reference sequence). The CDR3 is 11 amino acids. The CDR3, as DNA: TGTGCCTGGAGAGGAGTGACTGAAGCTTTCTTT. Its protein is CAWRGVTEAFF.

This clone turned up a few times. The chain carries TRBV9 and TRBJ1-1, with D perhaps TRBD1 (6 bases). In germline, CDR1 is SGDLS, CDR2 YYNGEE. The CDR3 sequence is 14 residues long. Trimming left V 3 bases short and J 6 bases short, with 15 bases between. CDR3: CASSAITGGPEAFF. CDR3 DNA: TGTGCCAGCAGCGCTATTACCGGGGGGCCTGAAGCTTTCTTT.

The chain combines TRBV9 with TRBJ2-1, with 9 bases lining up with TRBD2. Germline V gene lookup returns CDR1 SGDLS and CDR2 YYNGEE. This CDR3 region has 15 residues. The junction had 6 bases not matched to a gene; V was cut back by 7 bases and J by 1 base. The CDR3 is CASARTSESYNEQFF. The CDR3 bases are TGTGCCAGCGCGCGGACTAGCGAGTCCTACAATGAGCAGTTCTTC.

The CDR3 is CASSPGSRETQYF. The CDR3 nucleotides are TGTGCCAGCAGCCCCGGCAGTAGGGAGACCCAGTACTTC. V gene TRBV7-9 combines with J gene TRBJ2-5; D gene uncertain. V gave up 5 bases and J gave up 5 bases, with 12 bases separating them. The germline CDR1 and CDR2 sequences are SEHNR and FQNEAQ (reference sequence). The CDR3 runs to 13 residues.

The V call is TRBV29-1, the J call TRBJ1-4; D remains ambiguous. Trimming took off 7 bases at V and 7 bases at J, with 10 bases between the two ends. CDR1 is SQVTM and CDR2 is ANQGSEA in the germline V gene. The CDR3 runs to 11 residues. As DNA, the CDR3 is TGCAGCGCTTACAGTGGTGAAAAACTGTTTTTT. Translating gives CSAYSGEKLFF.

In its sample, this clone was seen a few times. CDR3: CSVEDPGTVVGGYTF. In DNA form, the CDR3 reads TGCAGCGTTGAAGATCCGGGGACCGTTGTGGGAGGCTACACCTTC. The chain combines TRBV29-1 with TRBJ1-2, with D possibly matching TRBD1 (5 bases). This CDR3 has 15 amino acids. V lost 0 bases, J lost 8 bases, and 19 bases lay in between. Germline lookup yields CDR1 SQVTM and CDR2 ANQGSEA.

The chain couples TRBV7-2 to TRBJ2-1, with a tentative D call TRBD1 (6 bases). Per the germline V gene, CDR1 is SGHTA and CDR2 is FQGNSA. V gave up 3 bases and J gave up 4 bases, with 16 bases separating them. The CDR3 is 16 amino acids. The CDR3 DNA sequence: TGTGCCAGCAGCTTGATGGGGTCAGGGGATTACAATGAGCAGTTCTTC. This gives the protein CASSLMGSGDYNEQFF.